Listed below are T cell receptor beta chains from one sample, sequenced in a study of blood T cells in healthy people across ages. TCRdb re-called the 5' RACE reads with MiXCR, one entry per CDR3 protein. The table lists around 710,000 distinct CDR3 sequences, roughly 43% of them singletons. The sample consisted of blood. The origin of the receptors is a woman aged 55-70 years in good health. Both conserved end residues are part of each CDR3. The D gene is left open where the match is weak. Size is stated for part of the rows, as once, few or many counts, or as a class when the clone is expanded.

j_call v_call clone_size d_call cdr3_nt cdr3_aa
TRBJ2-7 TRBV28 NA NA TGTGCCAGCAGTCCCCCCGCAGGCTCCTACGAGCAGTACTTC CASSPPAGSYEQYF
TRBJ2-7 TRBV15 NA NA TGTGCCACCAGCTTCAGGGATTACGAGCAGTACTTC CATSFRDYEQYF
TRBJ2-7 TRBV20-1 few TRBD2 TGCAGTGCTAGAAGGACTAGCGGGAGCAGGTCCTACGAGCAGTACTTC CSARRTSGSRSYEQYF
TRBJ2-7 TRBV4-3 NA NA TGCGCCAGCAGCCAAGATTCCGCAGACTATTACGAGCAGTACTTC CASSQDSADYYEQYF
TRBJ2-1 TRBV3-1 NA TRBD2 TGTGCCAGCAGCGGGGCTAGCGGGGGGCCCGTTGAGTTCTTC CASSGASGGPVEFF
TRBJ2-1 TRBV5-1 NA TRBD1 TGCGCCAGCAGGACAGGGATGGGAAACTACGAGCAGTTCTTC CASRTGMGNYEQFF
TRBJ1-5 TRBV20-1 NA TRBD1 TGCAGTGCCCGGAGAGGGACAGGGCAGCAGCCCCAGCATTTT CSARRGTGQQPQHF
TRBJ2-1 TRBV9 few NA TGTGCCAGCAGCGTAGATGGCGGGACCTACAATGAGCAGTTCTTC CASSVDGGTYNEQFF
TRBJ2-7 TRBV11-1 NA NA TGTGCCAGCGGGCAGGATCCGAGCGAGCAGTACTTC CASGQDPSEQYF
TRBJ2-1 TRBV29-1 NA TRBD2 TGCAGCGTTGAACTTGCGGGGGATGAGCAGTTCTTC CSVELAGDEQFF
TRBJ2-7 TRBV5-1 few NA TGCGCCAGCAGCTTGGCCTCGATCGGCAGTTACGAGCAGTACTTC CASSLASIGSYEQYF
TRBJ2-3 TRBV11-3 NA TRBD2 TGTGCCAGCAGCTTAGAGTCGCGGGGGGGCGAATATACGCAGTATTTT CASSLESRGGEYTQYF
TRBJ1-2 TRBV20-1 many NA TGCAGTGCCAGAAAGCGGACAGATAACTATGGCTACACCTTC CSARKRTDNYGYTF
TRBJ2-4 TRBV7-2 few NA TGTGCCAGCAGCTTAGTGGACGGCCCCAAAAACATTCAGTACTTC CASSLVDGPKNIQYF
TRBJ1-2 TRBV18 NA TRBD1 TGTGCCAGCTCACCGGACAGGAGGGACTATGGCTACACCTTC CASSPDRRDYGYTF
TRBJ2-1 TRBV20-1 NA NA TGCAGTGCTAGAAATTCGGGCCGGCCGGGCTATGAGCAGTTCTTC CSARNSGRPGYEQFF
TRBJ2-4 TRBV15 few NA TGTGCCACCAGCAGGGCCTCTAGGGGGACCAAAAACATTCAGTACTTC CATSRASRGTKNIQYF
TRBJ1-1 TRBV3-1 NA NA TGTGCCAGCAGCCATATGAACACTGAAGCTTTCTTT CASSHMNTEAFF
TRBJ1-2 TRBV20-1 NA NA TGCAGTGCTTCACGACAGGAAATCTATGGCTACACCTTC CSASRQEIYGYTF
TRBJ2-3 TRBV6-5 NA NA TGTGCCAGCAGTTACGGTCCGAATGCAGATACGCAGTATTTT CASSYGPNADTQYF
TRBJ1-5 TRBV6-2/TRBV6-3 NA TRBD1 TGTGCCAGCACGGGACGGGGACAGGGATTCAATCAGCCCCAGCATTTT CASTGRGQGFNQPQHF
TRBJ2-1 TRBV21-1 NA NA TGTGCCAGCACGCCGGGACAGGGATGGGGAAGCTCCTACAATGAGCAGTTCTTC CASTPGQGWGSSYNEQFF
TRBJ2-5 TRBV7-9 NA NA TGTGCCAGCAGCTTACCCCCGCAAGGACCGCCGTACCAAGAGACCCAGTACTTC CASSLPPQGPPYQETQYF
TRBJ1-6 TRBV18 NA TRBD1 TGTGCCAGCTCACTACGGGACAGAGATAATTCACCCCTCCACTTT CASSLRDRDNSPLHF
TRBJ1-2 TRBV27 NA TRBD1 TGTGCCAGCAGTTTATTACCGGGACAGGGGCCGTATGGCTACACCTTC CASSLLPGQGPYGYTF
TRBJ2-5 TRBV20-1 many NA TGCAGTGCCGACTCCCGGCGGGGAGGAGAGACCCAGTACTTC CSADSRRGGETQYF
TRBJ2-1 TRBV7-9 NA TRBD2 TGTGCCAGCAGCTTATGGATCCGCCCGACTAGCGGGAGTTCGGATGAGCAGTTCTTC CASSLWIRPTSGSSDEQFF
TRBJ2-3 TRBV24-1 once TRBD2 TGTGCCACCAGTGATCCGCGGGGGTTCACAGGTACGCAGTATTTT CATSDPRGFTGTQYF
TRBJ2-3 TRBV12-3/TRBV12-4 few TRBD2 TGTGCCAGCACTCAGGGCAGAGCGGGATTAGATACGCAGTATTTT CASTQGRAGLDTQYF
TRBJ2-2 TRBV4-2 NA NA TGTGCCAGCAGCCAAGAAGTGGGCACCGGGGAGCTGTTTTTT CASSQEVGTGELFF
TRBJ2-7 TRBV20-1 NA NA TGCAGTGCTAGAGCTCCCGGCCCCCTCTCCTACGAGCAGTACTTC CSARAPGPLSYEQYF
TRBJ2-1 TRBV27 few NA TGTGCCAGCAGTCTTAAATACCCAGGGGCAGGGTCCTACAATGAGCAGTTCTTC CASSLKYPGAGSYNEQFF
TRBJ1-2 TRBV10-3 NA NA TGTGCCATCAGTGTGGACAGATTCTATGGCTACACCTTC CAISVDRFYGYTF
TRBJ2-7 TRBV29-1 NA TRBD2 TGCAGCGTTGAAGGGACGACTAGCAATCGCGAGCAGTACTTC CSVEGTTSNREQYF
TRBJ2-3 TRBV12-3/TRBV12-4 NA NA TGTGCCAGCAGTTTCTACGATACGCAGTATTTT CASSFYDTQYF
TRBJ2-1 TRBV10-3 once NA TGTGCCATCTTCCAGGAAGGCCACAATGAGCAGTTCTTC CAIFQEGHNEQFF
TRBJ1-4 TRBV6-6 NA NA TGTGCCAGCAGTTACGCGGCCCGTGAAAAACTGTTTTTT CASSYAAREKLFF
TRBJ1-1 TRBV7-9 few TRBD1 TGTGCCAGCAGCTTATTACAGGGGTTGAACACTGAAGCTTTCTTT CASSLLQGLNTEAFF
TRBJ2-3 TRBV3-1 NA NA TGTGCCAGCAGCCAACCGGGTAGCGCAGATACGCAGTATTTT CASSQPGSADTQYF